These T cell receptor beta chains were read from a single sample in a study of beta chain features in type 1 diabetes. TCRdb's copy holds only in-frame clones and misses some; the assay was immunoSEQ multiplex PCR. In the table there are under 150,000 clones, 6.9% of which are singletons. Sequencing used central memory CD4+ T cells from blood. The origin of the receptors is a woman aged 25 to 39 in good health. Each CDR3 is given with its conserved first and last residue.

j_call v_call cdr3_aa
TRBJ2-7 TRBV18 CASSPPMPAYEQYF
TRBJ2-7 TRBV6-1 CASSEIWTDEQYF
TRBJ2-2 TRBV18 CASSPLTQAGELFF
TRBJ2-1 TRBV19 CASSIRGNEQFF
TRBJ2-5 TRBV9 CASSTSKGHVQETQYF
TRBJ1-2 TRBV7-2 CASSLEAGYGYTF
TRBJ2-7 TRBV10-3 CAIKRTEDAYEQYF
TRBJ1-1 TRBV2 CASSEARVNRNRNTEAFF
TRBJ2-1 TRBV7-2 CASSLARGAYNEQFF
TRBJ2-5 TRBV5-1 CASSSGRSQETQYF
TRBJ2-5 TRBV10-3 CAISPSGVDVGEQYF
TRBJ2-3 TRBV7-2 CASSLSRDRGDTQYF
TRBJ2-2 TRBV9 CASSKLDGGELFF
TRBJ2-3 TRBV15 CATRWRGGDTQYF
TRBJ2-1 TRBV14 CASSLNPYNEQFF
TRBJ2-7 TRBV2 CASRNSGTTYEQYF
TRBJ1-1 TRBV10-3 CAISDPGTANTEAFF
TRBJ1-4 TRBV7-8 CASSSHRVATNEKLFF
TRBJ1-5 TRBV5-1 CASRSGQGTNQPQHF
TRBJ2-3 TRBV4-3 CASSQEQRGSFPHADTQYF
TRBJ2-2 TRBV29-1 CSGQSVGTGELFF
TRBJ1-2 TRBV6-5 CASRSDSLYGYTF
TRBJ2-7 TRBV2 CATYSGYSYEQYF
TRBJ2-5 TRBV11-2 CASSLGTSGQETQYF
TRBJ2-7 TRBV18 CASKGVLEDYEQYF
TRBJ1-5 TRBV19 CASSGNLNQPQHF
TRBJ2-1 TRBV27 CASSLRLAALSYNEQFF
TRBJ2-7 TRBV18 CASSTSTRLINEQYF
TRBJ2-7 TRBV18 CASSGGLDYEQYF
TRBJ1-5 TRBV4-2 CASSHGGQGNQPQHF
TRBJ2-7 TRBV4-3 CASSQDISRVGSEQYF
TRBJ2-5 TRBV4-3 CASSQGNYRGRETQYF
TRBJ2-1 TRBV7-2 CASSPIAGEPYNEQFF
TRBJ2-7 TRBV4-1 CASSQAEGAYEQYF
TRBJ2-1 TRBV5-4 CASSPRLAGVNNEQFF
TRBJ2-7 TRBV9 CASSATGTGPTGQYF
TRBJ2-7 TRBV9 CASSADSYTYEQYF
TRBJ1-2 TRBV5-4 CASSLDRGYGYTF
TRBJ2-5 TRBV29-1 CSDRTGGETQYF
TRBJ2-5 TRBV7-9 CASSLSGRGETQYF
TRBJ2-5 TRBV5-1 CASSLEGREETQYF